The rows below give T cell receptor beta chains drawn from one sample of a study of beta chain features in type 1 diabetes. Sequencing used immunoSEQ multiplex PCR; TCRdb keeps in-frame clones, though not all of them. Counted here are approximately 380,000 clones, less than 15% occurring once; the ten biggest clones make up under 0.02%. Sequencing was performed on naive CD4+ T cells from blood. These receptors were obtained from a woman aged 18 to 35 in good health. Each CDR3 is given with its conserved first and last residue. The D gene is left open where the match is weak. Clone sizes are given selectively: once, few, many, or a class where the clone is expanded.

size: NA; V: TRBV5-1; J: TRBJ2-3; D: NA; DNA: TGCGCCAGCAGCAGTAATTCGGGGAGCACCACAGATACGCAGTATTTT; CDR3: CASSSNSGSTTDTQYF
size: few; V: TRBV7-2; J: TRBJ1-5; D: NA; DNA: TGTGCCAGCAGCCCCAGGGATTATAGCAATCAGCCCCAGCATTTT; CDR3: CASSPRDYSNQPQHF
size: NA; V: TRBV5-6; J: TRBJ2-1; D: TRBD1; DNA: TGTGCCAGCAGCTTAGGACAGGGGAGGGAGCAGTTCTTC; CDR3: CASSLGQGREQFF
size: few; V: TRBV9; J: TRBJ2-7; D: TRBD1; DNA: TGTGCCAGCAGCCCCCCCGGGACAGCTGTACGCGAGCAGTACTTC; CDR3: CASSPPGTAVREQYF
size: NA; V: TRBV19; J: TRBJ2-7; D: TRBD1; DNA: TGTGCCAGTAGTATAGGGGGACAGCTCGGCGAGCAGTACTTC; CDR3: CASSIGGQLGEQYF
size: NA; V: TRBV18; J: TRBJ2-3; D: TRBD2; DNA: TGTGCCAGCTCACCGCGACTAGCGGGAGGTTGGTATTTT; CDR3: CASSPRLAGGWYF
size: NA; V: TRBV5-1; J: TRBJ2-1; D: TRBD2; DNA: TGCGCCAGCAGCTTGATAGCGGGGGGTAACAATGAGCAGTTCTTC; CDR3: CASSLIAGGNNEQFF
size: few; V: TRBV6-6; J: TRBJ2-2; D: TRBD1; DNA: TGTGCCAGCAGTTTGGACAGGTCGAACACCGGGGAGCTGTTTTTT; CDR3: CASSLDRSNTGELFF
size: NA; V: TRBV18; J: TRBJ2-7; D: NA; DNA: TGTGCCAGCTCACCACCCCGACAGCCCTACGAGCAGTACTTC; CDR3: CASSPPRQPYEQYF
size: few; V: TRBV11-1; J: TRBJ1-2; D: NA; DNA: TGTGCCAGCAGCTTTGGACAGAATTCCCTCTATGGCTACACCTTC; CDR3: CASSFGQNSLYGYTF
size: few; V: TRBV5-4; J: TRBJ2-3; D: TRBD2; DNA: TGTGCCAGCAGCTTGGTCGCGGGAGCAGATACGCAGTATTTT; CDR3: CASSLVAGADTQYF
size: NA; V: TRBV5-1; J: TRBJ2-1; D: TRBD1; DNA: TGCGCCAGCAGCTTGGCGAGTTTAAGGGGGCGCGTAAATGAGCAGTTCTTC; CDR3: CASSLASLRGRVNEQFF
size: few; V: TRBV4-1; J: TRBJ1-1; D: NA; DNA: TGCGCCAGCAGCCAAATGGGGAGGAACACTGAAGCTTTCTTT; CDR3: CASSQMGRNTEAFF
size: few; V: TRBV11-1; J: TRBJ2-5; D: NA; DNA: TGTGCCAGCAGCTTCGGCAGGGTGGAGACCCAGTACTTC; CDR3: CASSFGRVETQYF
size: NA; V: TRBV7-9; J: TRBJ1-1; D: NA; DNA: TGTGCCAGCAGCGAAAAGCGAGGGAACACTGAAGCTTTCTTT; CDR3: CASSEKRGNTEAFF
size: NA; V: TRBV28; J: TRBJ2-7; D: TRBD2; DNA: TGTGCCAGCAGTTTATGGGCTAGCGGTAGTACCTACGAGCAGTACTTC; CDR3: CASSLWASGSTYEQYF
size: NA; V: TRBV4-1; J: TRBJ2-1; D: TRBD2; DNA: TGCGCCAGCAGCCAATACGGACTAGCATCGAGTGAGCAGTTCTTC; CDR3: CASSQYGLASSEQFF
size: NA; V: TRBV6-5; J: TRBJ2-5; D: TRBD2; DNA: TGTGCCAGCAGTTACTCCGGCGGGAGGGCCAAGGGGACCCAGTACTTC; CDR3: CASSYSGGRAKGTQYF
size: few; V: TRBV5-1; J: TRBJ2-1; D: NA; DNA: TGCGCCAGCAGCGTGGATCACTCCTACAATGAGCAGTTCTTC; CDR3: CASSVDHSYNEQFF
size: NA; V: TRBV5-4; J: TRBJ1-3; D: NA; DNA: TGTGCCAGCAGCTTTCCAGGCAGCTCTGGAAACACCATATATTTT; CDR3: CASSFPGSSGNTIYF
size: few; V: TRBV5-1; J: TRBJ2-7; D: NA; DNA: TGCGCCAGCAGCTTTCCCCCTTCAGAGCGTGGCGAGCAGTACTTC; CDR3: CASSFPPSERGEQYF
size: NA; V: TRBV9; J: TRBJ1-2; D: TRBD1; DNA: TGTGCCAGCAGCGAGACAGGGTACGCCCCTGGCTACACCTTC; CDR3: CASSETGYAPGYTF
size: NA; V: TRBV28; J: TRBJ1-1; D: NA; DNA: TGTGCCAGCAGTTTGAACAGGAACACTGAAGCTTTCTTT; CDR3: CASSLNRNTEAFF
size: few; V: TRBV23-1; J: TRBJ1-5; D: NA; DNA: TGCGCCAGCAGTCAATCCCGGGGGGCTCCCCAGCCCCAGCATTTT; CDR3: CASSQSRGAPQPQHF
size: few; V: TRBV5-1; J: TRBJ2-7; D: NA; DNA: TGCGCCAGCAGCTTGGCTCGAGCGTACGAGCAGTACTTC; CDR3: CASSLARAYEQYF
size: NA; V: TRBV9; J: TRBJ2-5; D: TRBD1; DNA: TGTGCCAGCGCCGGACAGGTGGCCGAGACCCAGTACTTC; CDR3: CASAGQVAETQYF
size: NA; V: TRBV6-6; J: TRBJ1-1; D: NA; DNA: TGTGCCAGCAGTCTCCGGGACACCGAAGCTTTCTTT; CDR3: CASSLRDTEAFF
size: NA; V: TRBV27; J: TRBJ2-7; D: TRBD2; DNA: TGTGCCAGCAGTTCGGGGACTAGCGGGAGAGGCGAGCAGTACTTC; CDR3: CASSSGTSGRGEQYF
size: few; V: TRBV5-4; J: TRBJ2-3; D: TRBD2; DNA: TGTGCCAGCAGCCGTATTAGCGGGAGGGATTCTAGCACAGATACGCAGTATTTT; CDR3: CASSRISGRDSSTDTQYF
size: few; V: TRBV2; J: TRBJ1-1; D: TRBD1; DNA: TGTGCCAGCAGGCAAGGGACAGTGAACACTGAAGCTTTCTTT; CDR3: CASRQGTVNTEAFF
size: few; V: TRBV19; J: TRBJ2-1; D: NA; DNA: TGTGCCAGTAGCCGAGACTACACCTACAATGAGCAGTTCTTC; CDR3: CASSRDYTYNEQFF
size: few; V: TRBV4-1; J: TRBJ2-7; D: TRBD2; DNA: TGCGCCAGCAGCCAGCGGGAGTGGGCGGAGGAGCAGTACTTC; CDR3: CASSQREWAEEQYF
size: NA; V: TRBV4-1; J: TRBJ2-3; D: NA; DNA: TGCGCCAGCAGCCAATTTGCGGGGGCGGGAGCATCCGATACGCAGTATTTT; CDR3: CASSQFAGAGASDTQYF
size: NA; V: TRBV30; J: TRBJ1-3; D: NA; DNA: TGTGCCTGGATGAGACAGAGCTCTGGAAACACCATATATTTT; CDR3: CAWMRQSSGNTIYF
size: few; V: TRBV5-6; J: TRBJ2-1; D: TRBD2; DNA: TGTGCCACCGCGGGACTAGCGGTTAACAATGAGCAGTTCTTC; CDR3: CATAGLAVNNEQFF
size: NA; V: TRBV18; J: TRBJ2-7; D: TRBD1; DNA: TGTGCCAGCTCACCCACAGGGGCCGGGCCCTACGAGCAGTACTTC; CDR3: CASSPTGAGPYEQYF
size: few; V: TRBV5-1; J: TRBJ2-7; D: TRBD2; DNA: TGCGCCAGCAGCTTGGCCGGGACTAGCGGCGCAGTTAACTACGAGCAGTACTTC; CDR3: CASSLAGTSGAVNYEQYF
size: NA; V: TRBV6-1; J: TRBJ2-1; D: TRBD1; DNA: TGTGCCAGCAGGACAGGGATCCACAATGAGCAGTTCTTC; CDR3: CASRTGIHNEQFF
size: few; V: TRBV9; J: TRBJ2-3; D: NA; DNA: TGTGCCAGCAGCAACGGCAGGGTCCGGGATACGCAGTATTTT; CDR3: CASSNGRVRDTQYF
size: few; V: TRBV30; J: TRBJ2-1; D: NA; DNA: TGTGCCTGGAGAGGGGGGGGTATTGATGAGCAGTTCTTC; CDR3: CAWRGGGIDEQFF
size: few; V: TRBV25-1; J: TRBJ2-7; D: TRBD1; DNA: TGTGCCAGCAGTACCCTAGACAGGGGGCACGACGAGCAGTACTTC; CDR3: CASSTLDRGHDEQYF
size: NA; V: TRBV9; J: TRBJ2-5; D: NA; DNA: TGTGCCAGCAGCGTAGCGCTAAAACAAGAGACCCAGTACTTC; CDR3: CASSVALKQETQYF
size: NA; V: TRBV9; J: TRBJ2-7; D: TRBD2; DNA: TGTGCCAGCAGCGTAGGGCTAGCGGGAGGCCGAATATTGTACGAGCAGTACTTC; CDR3: CASSVGLAGGRILYEQYF
size: NA; V: TRBV7-9; J: TRBJ2-5; D: NA; DNA: TGTGCCAGCAGCTGGACAGCGCTAGCCCTCCAAGAGACCCAGTACTTC; CDR3: CASSWTALALQETQYF
size: few; V: TRBV19; J: TRBJ2-1; D: TRBD2; DNA: TGTGCCACCATTTCCCGGGAGGGCATTGAGCAGTTCTTC; CDR3: CATISREGIEQFF
size: NA; V: TRBV28; J: TRBJ1-2; D: NA; DNA: TGTGCCAGCAGTCCAACTAACTATGGCTACACCTTC; CDR3: CASSPTNYGYTF
size: NA; V: TRBV4-1; J: TRBJ2-5; D: NA; DNA: TGCGCCAGCAGCCAAGATCTCAGCGGCTCCATCCAAAAGACCCAGTACTTC; CDR3: CASSQDLSGSIQKTQYF
size: few; V: TRBV5-1; J: TRBJ2-3; D: TRBD2; DNA: TGCGCCAGCAGCCCACGGACTAGCGCGAACACAGATACGCAGTATTTT; CDR3: CASSPRTSANTDTQYF
size: NA; V: TRBV27; J: TRBJ2-7; D: NA; DNA: TGTGCCAGCCGCTTCCGTCGACAGTTCTACGAGCAGTACTTC; CDR3: CASRFRRQFYEQYF
size: few; V: TRBV18; J: TRBJ2-7; D: TRBD2; DNA: TGTGCCAGCTCACCTGGGGGAGGGTACGAGCAGTACTTC; CDR3: CASSPGGGYEQYF
size: NA; V: TRBV9; J: TRBJ1-5; D: TRBD1; DNA: TGTGCCAGCAGCGCCCGGGACAGCCCGAATCAGCCCCAGCATTTT; CDR3: CASSARDSPNQPQHF
size: few; V: TRBV10-2; J: TRBJ2-7; D: TRBD1; DNA: TGCGCCAGCAGTTCGGGGACAGGGGGCCACGAGCAGTACTTC; CDR3: CASSSGTGGHEQYF
size: NA; V: TRBV29-1; J: TRBJ2-7; D: NA; DNA: TGCAGCGTTGAAGTCCGGACGCGGGGCGCCACTTCACGGCAGTACTTC; CDR3: CSVEVRTRGATSRQYF
size: few; V: TRBV5-4; J: TRBJ1-5; D: TRBD1; DNA: TGTGCCAGCAGCAGGGCAGGGGGTGTCAATCAGCCCCAGCATTTT; CDR3: CASSRAGGVNQPQHF
size: NA; V: TRBV7-9; J: TRBJ2-7; D: NA; DNA: TGTGCCAGCAGACTCGGACAGGGAGGGGGCGAGCAGTACTTC; CDR3: CASRLGQGGGEQYF
size: few; V: TRBV7-9; J: TRBJ2-3; D: NA; DNA: TGTGCCAGCAGCTTTGCCTCGGGAGCGGCAGATACGCAGTATTTT; CDR3: CASSFASGAADTQYF
size: NA; V: TRBV25-1; J: TRBJ2-5; D: TRBD2; DNA: TGTGCCACAGCCAGTAGCGGGTTACAAGAGACCCAGTACTTC; CDR3: CATASSGLQETQYF
size: NA; V: TRBV11-2; J: TRBJ2-3; D: NA; DNA: TGTGCCAGCAGCCCCCGGACTTCCCCTCACGATACGCAGTATTTT; CDR3: CASSPRTSPHDTQYF
size: NA; V: TRBV7-2; J: TRBJ2-5; D: NA; DNA: TGTGCCAGCAGCTTAGGTCCCAGGGGAGAGACCCAGTACTTC; CDR3: CASSLGPRGETQYF